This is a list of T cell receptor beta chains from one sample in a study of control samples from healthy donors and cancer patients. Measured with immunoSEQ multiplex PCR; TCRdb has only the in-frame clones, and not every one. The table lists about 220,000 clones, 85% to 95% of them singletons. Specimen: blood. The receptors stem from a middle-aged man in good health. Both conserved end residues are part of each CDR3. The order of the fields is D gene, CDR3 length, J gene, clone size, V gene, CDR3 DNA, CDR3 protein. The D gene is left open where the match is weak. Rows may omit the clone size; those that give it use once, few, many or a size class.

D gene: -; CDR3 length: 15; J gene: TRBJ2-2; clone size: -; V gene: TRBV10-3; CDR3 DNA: TGTGCCATCAGTGGGCAGGTGACGAACACCGGGGAGCTGTTTTTT; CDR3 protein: CAISGQVTNTGELFF
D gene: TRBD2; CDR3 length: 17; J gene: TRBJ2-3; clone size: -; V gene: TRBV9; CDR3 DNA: TGTGCCAGCAGCGGAGGAAGCGGGGTAACTAGCACAGATACGCAGTATTTT; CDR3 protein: CASSGGSGVTSTDTQYF
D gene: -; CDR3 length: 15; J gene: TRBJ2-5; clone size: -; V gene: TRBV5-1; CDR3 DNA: TGCGCCAGCGCCTCTATGGACCCGACCCAAGAGACCCAGTACTTC; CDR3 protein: CASASMDPTQETQYF
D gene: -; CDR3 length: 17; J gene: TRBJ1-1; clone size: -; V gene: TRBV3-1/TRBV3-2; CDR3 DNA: TGTGCCAGCAGTCCATTTCGACAGAACCCACCGAACACTGAAGCTTTCTTT; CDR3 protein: CASSPFRQNPPNTEAFF
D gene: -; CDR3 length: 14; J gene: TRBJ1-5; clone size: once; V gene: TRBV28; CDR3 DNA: TGTGCCAGCAGTGAGACGAATAGCAATCAGCCCCAGCATTTT; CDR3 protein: CASSETNSNQPQHF
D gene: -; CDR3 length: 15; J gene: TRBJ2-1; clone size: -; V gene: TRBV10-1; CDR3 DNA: TGCGCCAGCAGTGAACCGGGGGCAGCATTGAATGAGCAGTTCTTC; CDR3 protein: CASSEPGAALNEQFF
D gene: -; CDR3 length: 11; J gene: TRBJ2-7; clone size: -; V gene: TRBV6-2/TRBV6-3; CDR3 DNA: TGTGCCAGCAGTTACGTCAACGAGCAGTACTTC; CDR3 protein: CASSYVNEQYF
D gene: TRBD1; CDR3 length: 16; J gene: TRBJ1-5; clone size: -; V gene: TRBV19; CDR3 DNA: TGTGCCAGTAGTAGTTACCGGGACAGGAGCAATCAGCCCCAGCATTTT; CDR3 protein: CASSSYRDRSNQPQHF
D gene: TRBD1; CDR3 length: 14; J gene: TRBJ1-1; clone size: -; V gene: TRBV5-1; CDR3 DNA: TGCGCCAGCAGCTTGGAGGACAGGGTCGCTGAAGCTTTCTTT; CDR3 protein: CASSLEDRVAEAFF
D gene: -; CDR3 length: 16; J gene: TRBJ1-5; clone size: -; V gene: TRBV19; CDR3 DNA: TGTGCCAGTAGCCAGATTCAGGTACACCGCAATCAGCCCCAGCATTTT; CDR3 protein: CASSQIQVHRNQPQHF
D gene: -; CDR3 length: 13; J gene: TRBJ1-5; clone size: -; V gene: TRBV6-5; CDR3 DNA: TGTGCCAGCAACCCCCGAGGAGATCAGCCCCAGCATTTT; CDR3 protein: CASNPRGDQPQHF